This TCR beta chain was obtained from a study of post-analysis software for immune sequencing data. On the study more broadly: Courses of disease covered relapsing-remitting, secondary progressive and progressive-relapsing multiple sclerosis. Study outcomes and limitations: F measure showed strong co-clustering of same-batch samples. The five TRBV segments detected at higher frequency in patients than in controls included TRBV5-6, TRBV5-1 and TRBV20-1. Versus controls, multiple sclerosis patients showed significantly lower diversity (normalized Chao1).

The CDR3 is 14 residues long. Germline lookup yields CDR1 SGHVS and CDR2 FNYEAQ. Every TCR beta cDNA library bore unique molecular identifiers. The source material, about 0.85 to 11 million T cells, gave rise to about 460,000 cDNA molecules. MiXCR was run by TCRdb on the PCR reads, yielding one entry per CDR3 protein. The profile shows about 430,000 distinct CDR3 sequences, about 40% of them singletons. This clonotype has just a few counts. The antigen is unknown. The specimen was blood. This chain joins TRBV7-6 and TRBJ2-5; 7 nucleotides agree with TRBD1. The J call may be in error: the DNA end matches TRBJ2-7 better. The sequence was obtained from a girl aged 2-10 years with multiple sclerosis. This CDR3 reads CASSFQTGLNEQYF. CDR3 DNA sequence: TGTGCCAGCAGCTTCCAGACAGGGCTAAACGAGCAGTACTTC.